Presented here are 30 T cell receptor beta chains from one specimen sequenced in a study of identical twins' blood T cells. TCRdb used MiXCR to reprocess the 5' RACE reads, holding one entry per CDR3 protein. In the table there are a few hundred thousand distinct CDR3 sequences, roughly 30% of which are singletons. The specimen was PBMCs. Every receptor here comes from a woman between 18 and 55 years old in good health.

There are a few counts of this clonotype. V usage is TRBV5-1 and J usage is TRBJ2-3; TRBD2 is a possible D gene (6 bases). In germline, CDR1 is SGHRS, CDR2 YFSETQ. The CDR3 consists of 14 residues. The V end was cut by 1 base, the J end by 5 bases, with 11 bases between. CDR3 DNA: TGCGCCAGCAGCTTGTCGGTAGCGGTAGATACGCAGTATTTT. Protein product: CASSLSVAVDTQYF.

This clonotype was recorded at least ten times. The chain uses TRBV29-1 and TRBJ1-6; the D is unclear. The CDR3 covers 11 residues. V gave up 3 bases and J gave up 8 bases, with 5 bases separating them. Germline CDR1 reads SQVTM; CDR2 reads ANQGSEA. CDR3 nucleotides: TGCAGCGTTGAGCTAGATTCACCCCTCCACTTT. Protein product: CSVELDSPLHF.

This clonotype showed up just a few times. The V gene is TRBV20-1, the J gene TRBJ1-4; no definite D call. This CDR3 is built from 12 residues. Germline V gene data show CDR1 as DFQATT and CDR2 as SNEGSKA (reference sequence). Trimming removed 1 base from V and 8 bases from J, with 8 bases in between. CDR3: CSARGDDEKLFF. CDR3 bases: TGCAGTGCTAGAGGGGATGACGAAAAACTGTTTTTT.

The rearrangement links TRBV5-1 to TRBJ2-1, with D uncertain. The CDR3 totals 16 residues. V lost 0 bases, J lost 0 bases, and 10 bases lay in between. CDR1 and CDR2 (germline): SGHRS, YFSETQ. As DNA, the CDR3 is TGCGCCAGCAGCTTGGAGGGCCTAACCTCCTACAATGAGCAGTTCTTC. Protein: CASSLEGLTSYNEQFF.

The chain is built from TRBV5-1 and TRBJ1-2, with 7 bases fitting TRBD1. Unmatched junction bases numbered 12, after V lost 4 bases and J lost 6 bases. The V gene's germline CDR1 is SGHRS and CDR2 YFSETQ. This CDR3 spans 15 amino acids. The CDR3: CASSLRSTGVDGYTF. DNA for the CDR3: TGCGCCAGCAGCCTACGCTCCACAGGGGTGGATGGCTACACCTTC. Using reference TRBV5-1 and TRBJ1-2 for the parts outside the CDR3, the full variable domain is KAGVTQTPRYLIKTRGQQVTLSCSPISGHRSVSWYQQTPGQGLQFLFEYFSETQRNKGNFPGRFSGRQFSNSRSEMNVSTLELGDSALYLCASSLRSTGVDGYTFGSGTRLTVV.

This clonotype was observed a few times. The CDR3 sequence: CASSYSDIPSEAFF. The DNA of the CDR3 is TGTGCCAGCAGTTACTCGGACATCCCTTCTGAAGCTTTCTTT. The rearrangement links TRBV6-6 to TRBJ1-1; D is perhaps TRBD1 (5 bases). Germline V gives CDR1 MNHNY, CDR2 SVGAGI (reference sequence). The length of the CDR3 is 14 residues. V gave up 0 bases and J gave up 6 bases, with 11 bases separating them.

This clonotype was picked up many times. The chain is built from TRBV5-8 and TRBJ2-1; 7 bases are a match to TRBD1. Germline values: CDR1 SGHTS, CDR2 YDEGEE. V lost 1 base, J lost 6 bases, and 7 bases stayed unmatched. The CDR3 covers 15 residues. CDR3 amino acids: CASSLRQGGSNEQFF. For the CDR3, the DNA is TGTGCCAGCAGCTTGCGACAGGGTGGCTCCAATGAGCAGTTCTTC.

This chain connects TRBV19 to TRBJ2-1; 7 bases agree with TRBD1. Germline CDR1 is LNHDA and CDR2 is SQIVND (reference sequence). Unmatched junction bases numbered 14, after V lost 5 bases and J lost 7 bases. This CDR3 comprises 16 residues. CDR3 residues: CASSAPGQRVGNEQFF. CDR3 bases: TGTGCCAGTAGTGCACCGGGACAGAGGGTAGGAAATGAGCAGTTCTTC.

The rearrangement links TRBV5-1 to TRBJ2-1; TRBD1 might be the D (5 bases). Trimming removed 6 bases from V and 4 bases from J, with 14 bases in between. Germline V gene sequence: CDR1 SGHRS, CDR2 YFSETQ. The CDR3 runs 14 residues. The CDR3 is CASKYGADYNEQFF. In DNA form, the CDR3 reads TGCGCCAGCAAGTATGGGGCCGATTACAATGAGCAGTTCTTC.

This sequence joins TRBV29-1 and TRBJ2-3; no clear D. The V and J ends lost 7 bases and 6 bases respectively, with 8 bases between them. Germline V gives CDR1 SQVTM, CDR2 ANQGSEA. There are 10 residues in the CDR3. CDR3 residues: CSANVDTQYF. CDR3 in DNA: TGCAGCGCGAATGTGGATACGCAGTATTTT.

The V and J genes are TRBV9 and TRBJ2-2; D uncertain. CDR1 is SGDLS, CDR2 YYNGEE, per germline. V lost 0 bases and J 4 bases, leaving 10 bases between the germline ends. The CDR3 is 15 amino acids. DNA of the CDR3: TGTGCCAGCAGCGTAGCTCCCACATCCACCGGGGAGCTGTTTTTT. Its protein product is CASSVAPTSTGELFF.

This chain links TRBV20-1 with TRBJ1-5; D ambiguous. Per germline, CDR1 DFQATT and CDR2 SNEGSKA (reference sequence). The CDR3 totals 15 residues. V lost 6 bases and J lost 0, with 15 bases in between. The CDR3 spells CSAGDQPYSNQPQHF. CDR3 coding DNA: TGCAGTGCGGGCGACCAACCCTATAGCAATCAGCCCCAGCATTTT.

This chain connects TRBV20-1 to TRBJ2-2; possibly TRBD2 for D (5 bases). Germline CDR1 reads DFQATT; CDR2 reads SNEGSKA (reference sequence). CDR3 size: 12 residues. Trimming removed 6 bases from V and 4 bases from J, with 9 bases in between. The CDR3 DNA reads TGCAGTGCCCCTAGCCTCACCGGGGAGCTGTTTTTT. This codes for CSAPSLTGELFF.

The table lists this clonotype with a few counts. At one of its ends the junction is not consistent with the germline gene, which may arise from a read error. This chain links TRBV4-3 with TRBJ2-7, with D hard to call. This CDR3 spans 14 amino acids. CDR1 is LGHNA and CDR2 is YSLEER in the germline V gene. CDR3 DNA sequence: TGCGCCAGCAGTCAAGATCTCAGCTCCTACGAGCAGTACTTC. Translation: CASSQDLSSYEQYF.

V and J are TRBV14 and TRBJ2-1, with D uncertain. Germline-derived CDR1 and CDR2 are SGHDN and FVKESK. V gave up 0 bases and J gave up 2 bases, with 11 bases separating them. This CDR3 comprises 16 residues. The chain's CDR3 is CASSQELDPTYNEQFF. CDR3 DNA sequence: TGTGCCAGCAGCCAAGAATTAGATCCTACCTACAATGAGCAGTTCTTC.

This clonotype was counted a few times. Here the CDR3 DNA reads TGCAGTGCTAGTGTAACAGGATACACTGAAGCTTTCTTT. It specifies CSASVTGYTEAFF. The chain links TRBV20-1 to TRBJ1-1, with D possibly matching TRBD1 (5 bases). Germline lookup yields CDR1 DFQATT and CDR2 SNEGSKA (reference sequence). This CDR3 comprises 13 residues. The V gene lost 3 bases and the J gene lost 3 bases, with 11 bases spanning the gap.

The V call is TRBV3-2, the J call TRBJ1-5. TRBV3-2 is recorded as a pseudogene. This CDR3 region has 10 residues. This chain's CDR3 is CASSLNPQHF. CDR3 bases: TGTGCCAGCAGCCTAAATCCCCAGCATTTT.

The chain carries TRBV20-1 and TRBJ1-1; the D is unclear. The germline V gene encodes CDR1 DFQATT and CDR2 SNEGSKA (reference sequence). The CDR3 consists of 12 residues. The V and J ends lost 8 bases and 3 bases respectively, with 13 bases between them. CDR3 protein: CSSLPWDTEAFF. The CDR3, as DNA: TGCAGTTCGTTACCCTGGGACACTGAAGCTTTCTTT.

The chain links TRBV29-1 to TRBJ2-1; D is unclear. In germline, CDR1 is SQVTM, CDR2 ANQGSEA. V lost 5 bases and J lost 14, with 19 bases in between. This CDR3 region has 12 residues. CDR3 coding DNA: TGCAGCGTTCATCTTATAGGGCAGTCGGAGTTCTTC. This translates into CSVHLIGQSEFF.

This clonotype has a handful of counts. The chain couples TRBV5-1 to TRBJ1-5, with TRBD1 as a possible D gene (5 bases). Between the trimmed V and J ends, which lost 4 bases and 5 bases, there was a span of 16 bases. Per germline, CDR1 SGHRS and CDR2 YFSETQ. The CDR3 loop spans 15 amino acids. Here the CDR3 DNA reads TGCGCCAGCAGCCCGGGTGACAGCGGATATCAGCCCCAGCATTTT. Its translation: CASSPGDSGYQPQHF.

In regard to this clonotype: A read error may account for a junction end that differs from germline. The chain combines TRBV29-1 with TRBJ2-1; 8 bases are shared with TRBD2. Germline CDR1 is SQVTM and CDR2 is ANQGSEA. CDR3 size: 13 residues. CDR3 protein: CSTDSGTNNGQFF. The CDR3 DNA sequence: TGCAGCACTGATAGCGGGACCAACAATGGGCAGTTCTTC.

The chain is built from TRBV18 and TRBJ1-4, with TRBD1 as a possible D gene (5 bases). Germline values: CDR1 KGHSH, CDR2 LQKENI. The CDR3 runs to 16 residues. The V and J ends lost 1 base and 4 bases respectively, with 13 bases between them. CDR3 in DNA: TGTGCCAGCTCACCACGGAGTGGGGCCAGTAATGAAAAACTGTTTTTT. Translated, it gives CASSPRSGASNEKLFF.

This clonotype was seen a few times. The chain employs TRBV20-1 and TRBJ1-1; no clear D gene. CDR3 length equals 11 residues. Germline CDR1 is DFQATT and CDR2 is SNEGSKA (reference sequence). The ends were cut back, 6 bases at V and 4 bases at J, with 9 bases in the middle. The CDR3 is CSAGPLTEAFF. DNA of the CDR3: TGCAGTGCGGGCCCTCTCACTGAAGCTTTCTTT.

The sample holds a few counts of this clonotype. The chain recombines TRBV29-1 with TRBJ2-3; 12 bases agree with TRBD2. This CDR3 region has 16 residues. With 1 base clipped from V and 0 bases from J, the junction kept 2 bases outside the gene matches. Germline V CDR1 and CDR2: SQVTM, ANQGSEA. CDR3: CSVEGTSGVSTDTQYF. For the CDR3, the DNA is TGCAGCGTTGAAGGGACTAGCGGGGTTAGCACAGATACGCAGTATTTT.

This clonotype was recorded a few times. This chain uses TRBV29-1 with TRBJ2-7; 7 bases fit TRBD2. V lost 4 bases and J lost 9; bases outside the gene matches: 15. Germline V CDR1 and CDR2: SQVTM, ANQGSEA. CDR3 length: 14 amino acids. The CDR3 coding sequence is TGCAGCGTTGCCCATGAGCGGGATGCTACGACGCAGTACTTC. This gives the protein CSVAHERDATTQYF.

This rearrangement joins TRBV12-5 to TRBJ2-7; possibly TRBD2 for D (6 bases). Germline V CDR1 and CDR2: LGHNT, FRNRAP. The CDR3 spans 16 residues. V lost 2 bases, J lost 3 bases, and 17 bases lay in between. The DNA for the CDR3 is TGTGCTAGTGGTTTGATAACCGGGAGTAAAGGCTACGAGCAGTACTTC. Its translation is CASGLITGSKGYEQYF.

This clonotype was seen many times. The chain recombines TRBV5-6 with TRBJ2-1; D is uncertain. The CDR3 runs to 11 residues. Germline loops: CDR1 SGHDT, CDR2 YYEEEE. V was pared by 5 bases and J by 3 bases, with 3 bases between. The CDR3 DNA reads as TGTGCCAGCAGGGACTACAATGAGCAGTTCTTC. Protein sequence: CASRDYNEQFF.

As regards this clonotype: A read error may produce the germline difference seen at one junction end. The V gene is TRBV12-3 or TRBV12-4, the J gene TRBJ2-7, with D unresolved. There are 11 residues in the CDR3. CDR3 DNA: TGTGCCGGCAGTTTAATAGGGGAGCAGTACTTC. This encodes CAGSLIGEQYF.

This chain joins TRBV7-9 and TRBJ2-7; no clear D gene. Between the trimmed V and J ends, which lost 4 bases and 5 bases, there was a span of 9 bases. The germline CDR1 and CDR2 sequences are SEHNR and FQNEAQ (reference sequence). The CDR3 consists of 12 residues. The CDR3 region is CASSYKYHEQYF. The CDR3 DNA sequence: TGTGCCAGCAGCTACAAGTACCACGAGCAGTACTTC.

This chain connects TRBV20-1 to TRBJ1-5; no clear D gene. The CDR3 totals 13 residues. V lost 0 bases to trimming and J lost 2 bases, with 5 bases between them. The germline gives CDR1 DFQATT, CDR2 SNEGSKA (reference sequence). The CDR3 DNA sequence: TGCAGTGCTAGAGACGGGGGCAATCAGCCCCAGCATTTT. Translating gives CSARDGGNQPQHF.